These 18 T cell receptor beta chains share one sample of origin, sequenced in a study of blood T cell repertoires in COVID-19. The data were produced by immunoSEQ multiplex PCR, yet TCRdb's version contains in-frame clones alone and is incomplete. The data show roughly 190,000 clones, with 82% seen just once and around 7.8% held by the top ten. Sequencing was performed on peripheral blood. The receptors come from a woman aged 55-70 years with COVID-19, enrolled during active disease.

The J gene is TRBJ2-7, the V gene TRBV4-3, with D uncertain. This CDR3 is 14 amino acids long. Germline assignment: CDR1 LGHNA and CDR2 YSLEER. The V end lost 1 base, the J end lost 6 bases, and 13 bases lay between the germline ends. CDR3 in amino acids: CASSQGFPGLEQYF. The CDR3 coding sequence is TGCGCCAGCAGCCAAGGCTTTCCTGGCCTCGAGCAGTACTTC.

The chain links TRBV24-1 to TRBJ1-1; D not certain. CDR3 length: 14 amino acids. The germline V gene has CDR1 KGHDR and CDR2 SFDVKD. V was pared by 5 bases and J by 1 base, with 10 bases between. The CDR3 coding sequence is TGTGCCACCAGTGGTTCGACACAGAACACTGAAGCTTTCTTT. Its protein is CATSGSTQNTEAFF.

CDR3 in amino acids: CATSGTDSGTEAFF. CDR3 in DNA: TGTGCCACCAGTGGAACAGACAGTGGCACTGAAGCTTTCTTT. The chain carries TRBV24-1 and TRBJ1-1, with D maybe TRBD1 (5 bases). The CDR3 runs 14 residues. The V gene lost 5 bases and the J gene lost 4 bases, with 13 bases spanning the gap. The V gene's germline CDR1 is KGHDR and CDR2 SFDVKD.

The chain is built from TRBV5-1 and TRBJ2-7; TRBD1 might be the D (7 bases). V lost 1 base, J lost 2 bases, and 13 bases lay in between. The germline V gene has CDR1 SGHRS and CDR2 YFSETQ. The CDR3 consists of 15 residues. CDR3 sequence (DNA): TGCGCCAGCAGCTTGCTTCCAGGGGGGCCCTACGAGCAGTACTTC. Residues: CASSLLPGGPYEQYF.

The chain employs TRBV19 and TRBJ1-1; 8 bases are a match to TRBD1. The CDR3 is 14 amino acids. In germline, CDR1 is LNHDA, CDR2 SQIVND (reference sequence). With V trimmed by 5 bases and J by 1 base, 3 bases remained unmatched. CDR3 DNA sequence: TGTGCCAGTAGTGTGGGGACAGGGAACACTGAAGCTTTCTTT. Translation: CASSVGTGNTEAFF.

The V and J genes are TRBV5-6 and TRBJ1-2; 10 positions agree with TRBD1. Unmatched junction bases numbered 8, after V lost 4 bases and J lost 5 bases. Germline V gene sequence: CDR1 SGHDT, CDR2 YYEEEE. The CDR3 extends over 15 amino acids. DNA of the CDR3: TGTGCCAGCAGCGTGCCGGGACAGGGGTCGTATGGCTACACCTTC. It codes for CASSVPGQGSYGYTF.

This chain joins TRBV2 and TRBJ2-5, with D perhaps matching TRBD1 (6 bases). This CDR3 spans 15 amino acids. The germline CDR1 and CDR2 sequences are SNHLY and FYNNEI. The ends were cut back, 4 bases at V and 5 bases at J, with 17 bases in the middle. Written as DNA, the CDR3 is TGTGCCAGCAGTGTAGGGCAGGGGAGTTCGGAGACCCAGTACTTC. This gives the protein CASSVGQGSSETQYF.

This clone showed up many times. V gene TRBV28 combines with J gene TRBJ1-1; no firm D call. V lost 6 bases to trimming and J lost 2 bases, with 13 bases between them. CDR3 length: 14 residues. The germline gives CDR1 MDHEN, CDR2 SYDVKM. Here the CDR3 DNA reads TGTGCCAGCAGCCCTTTTGGGCCCAACACTGAAGCTTTCTTT. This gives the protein CASSPFGPNTEAFF.

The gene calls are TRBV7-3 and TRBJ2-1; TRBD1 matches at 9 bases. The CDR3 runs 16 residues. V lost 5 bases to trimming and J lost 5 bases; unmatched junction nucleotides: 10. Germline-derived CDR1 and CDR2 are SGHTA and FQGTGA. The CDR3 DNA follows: TGTGCCAGCAGCCCCGCAGGACAGGGGATCGACAATGAGCAGTTCTTC. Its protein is CASSPAGQGIDNEQFF.

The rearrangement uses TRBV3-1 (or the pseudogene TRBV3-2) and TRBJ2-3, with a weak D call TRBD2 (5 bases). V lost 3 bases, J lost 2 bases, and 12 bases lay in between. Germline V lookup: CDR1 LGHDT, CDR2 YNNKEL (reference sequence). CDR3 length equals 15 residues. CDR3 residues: CASSQSGNPTDTQYF. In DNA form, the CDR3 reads TGTGCCAGCAGCCAGTCGGGAAACCCCACAGATACGCAGTATTTT.

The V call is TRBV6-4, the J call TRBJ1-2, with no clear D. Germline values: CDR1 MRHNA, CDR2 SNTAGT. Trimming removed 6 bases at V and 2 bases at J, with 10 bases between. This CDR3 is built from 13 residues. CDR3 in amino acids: CASSLEANYGYTF. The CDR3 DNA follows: TGTGCCAGCAGCCTAGAGGCAAACTATGGCTACACCTTC.

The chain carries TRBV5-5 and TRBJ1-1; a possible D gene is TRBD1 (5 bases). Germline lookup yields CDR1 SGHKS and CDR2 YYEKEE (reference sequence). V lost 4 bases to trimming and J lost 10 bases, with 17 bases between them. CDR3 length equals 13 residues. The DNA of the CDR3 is TGTGCCAGCAGCCGTCCCGACAAGGGGCGAGCTTTCTTT. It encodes CASSRPDKGRAFF.

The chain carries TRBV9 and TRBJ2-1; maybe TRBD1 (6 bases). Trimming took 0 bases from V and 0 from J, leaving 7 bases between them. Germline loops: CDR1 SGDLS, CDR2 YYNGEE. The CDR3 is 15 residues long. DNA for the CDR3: TGTGCCAGCAGCGTAGCGGACAGCTCCTACAATGAGCAGTTCTTC. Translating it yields CASSVADSSYNEQFF.

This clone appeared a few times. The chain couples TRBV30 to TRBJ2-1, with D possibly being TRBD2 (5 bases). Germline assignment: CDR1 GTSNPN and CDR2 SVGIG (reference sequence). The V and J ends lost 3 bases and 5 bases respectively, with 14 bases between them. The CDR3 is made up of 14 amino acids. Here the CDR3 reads CAWSLQLEDNEQFF. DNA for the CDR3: TGTGCCTGGAGCCTTCAACTAGAGGACAATGAGCAGTTCTTC.

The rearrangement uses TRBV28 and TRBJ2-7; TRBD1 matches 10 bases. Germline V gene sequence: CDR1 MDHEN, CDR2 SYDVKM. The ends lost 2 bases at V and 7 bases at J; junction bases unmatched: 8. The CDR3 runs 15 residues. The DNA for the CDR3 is TGTGCCAGCAGTTTACCGGGACAGGGGTTGGGGGAGCAGTACGTC. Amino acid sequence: CASSLPGQGLGEQYV.

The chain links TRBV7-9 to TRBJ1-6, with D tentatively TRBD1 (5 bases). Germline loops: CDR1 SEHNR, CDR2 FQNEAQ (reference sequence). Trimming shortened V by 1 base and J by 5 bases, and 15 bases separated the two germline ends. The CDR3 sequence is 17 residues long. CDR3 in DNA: TGTGCCAGCAGCTTAGGGGGCGGCGGGGGGAATAATTCACCCCTCCACTTT. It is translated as CASSLGGGGGNNSPLHF. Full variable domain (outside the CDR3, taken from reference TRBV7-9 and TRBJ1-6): DTGVSQNPRHKITKRGQNVTFRCDPISEHNRLYWYRQTLGQGPEFLTYFQNEAQLEKSRLLSDRFSAERPKGSFSTLEIQRTEQGDSAMYLCASSLGGGGGNNSPLHFGNGTRLTVT.

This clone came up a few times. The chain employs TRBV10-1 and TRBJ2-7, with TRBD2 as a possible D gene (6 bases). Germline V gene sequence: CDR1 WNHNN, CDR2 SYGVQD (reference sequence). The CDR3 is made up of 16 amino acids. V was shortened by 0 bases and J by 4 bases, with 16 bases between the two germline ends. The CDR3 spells CASSESDPRGRYEQYF. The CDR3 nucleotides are TGCGCCAGCAGTGAGTCGGACCCCCGAGGGAGGTACGAGCAGTACTTC.

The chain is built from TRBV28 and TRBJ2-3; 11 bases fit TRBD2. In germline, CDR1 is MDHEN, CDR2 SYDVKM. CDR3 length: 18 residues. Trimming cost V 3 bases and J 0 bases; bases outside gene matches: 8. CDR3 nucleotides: TGTGCCAGCAGTTTGGTTTCCTTAGCGGGAGGGAGCACAGATACGCAGTATTTT. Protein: CASSLVSLAGGSTDTQYF.